This paragraph covers one TCR beta chain sequence. Its cognate antigen is unknown. Survey-level resolution applied to immunoSEQ assay v3.0. Here immunoSEQ multiplex PCR was the method, and the copy in TCRdb shows in-frame clones only, minus some. The sample contains some 33,000 clones, 95% to 98% of which appear only once. This sample was included in a study of long-term antiretroviral therapy in people with HIV. Overall study findings and caveats: Blood sampling spanned 2004 to 2017, possibly under older ART regimens. Despite increasing after ART, diversity remained lower than that of transplant donor controls.

V gave up 4 bases and J gave up 7 bases, with 18 bases separating them. This CDR3 is 14 amino acids long. Germline values: CDR1 SGHDT, CDR2 YYEEEE. The cryopreserved samples used held 1-10 million PBMC prior to extraction of DNA. The chain couples TRBV5-6 to TRBJ2-7, with a weak D call TRBD1 (6 bases). The source of this sequence is a young man with HIV. The sequencing used unsorted PBMCs, collected 7.6 years after starting antiretroviral therapy. This CDR3 reads CASSPLRGRGEQYF. As DNA, the CDR3 is TGTGCCAGCAGCCCTCTCAGGGGAAGGGGAGAGCAGTACTTC.